The sequence of this TCR beta chain was determined in a study of cytomegalovirus exposure and HLA in healthy donors (dated by TCRdb to about 2017). Describing the broader study: According to an earlier analysis of 550 to 750 of the donors, some 170 million T cells yielded 117 million unique TCR beta sequences and more than 250 Gb of sequence data. Genome-wide SNP genotypes for about 65% of the roughly 670 donors were used in a later genetic analysis, which treated that subset as a discovery cohort. The study profiled the T cell repertoires of under 700 subjects by immunosequencing and related them to cytomegalovirus serostatus. To decide whether each TCR beta V gene segment behaved as functional or pseudogenic, an earlier analysis of approximately 620 of the donors relied on high-throughput TCR beta sequencing. The number of typed donors differed by locus: roughly 629-640 for A, B, C, DRB1 and DQB1; some 500 for DQA1; some 610 for DPA1; and approximately 450 for DPB1. The study combined high-throughput TCR immunosequencing, statistical association of individual TCRs with disease status, and machine learning to predict cytomegalovirus infection status. Along with the approximately 700-subject first cohort, a separate validation cohort of some 130 different subjects was used. Both class I and class II loci were covered by HLA typing, at four-digit resolution. An early release covering 550 to 700 HLA-typed donors comprised roughly 300 gigabases of sequencing data and tens of millions of unique TCR sequences. Of the approximately 400 genotyped donors, around 81% fell in the genetic ancestry cluster associated with self-reported Caucasian donors. Four to six DR-DQ haplotypes were handled as single units for association and clustering, since linkage in the cohort was strong. In a later analysis, previously published TCR beta repertoires from several hundred donors were re-analyzed and high-resolution HLA genotyping was added so that TCR occurrence patterns could be studied. Rather than drawing on any new phenotypic data, the later analysis identified candidate immune exposures from TCR beta sequences and the way those sequences occurred across donors. Every discovery cohort repertoire had been produced on one sequencing platform. On average, about 200,000 unique TCR beta nucleotide sequences were sequenced per donor among several hundred genotyped donors of the cohort, with 15% to 20% of those sequences being non-productive. Alongside the repertoire data, information on donor age, sex, ethnicity and CMV serostatus was compiled. The study aimed to test whether signatures of past pathogen exposure could be identified by cataloging public T cell receptors.

The library was made by the immunoSEQ multiplex PCR assay. For the multiplex PCR, a mixture combining 60 forward primers for TCR Vbeta segments and 13 reverse primers for TCR Jbeta segments was used. The CDR3 region of rearranged TCR beta genes was amplified from genomic DNA by a multiplex PCR assay. The amplified TCR beta libraries were sequenced on the Illumina HiSeq System as 87-base-pair reads. The paper's processing steps were these. Across the roughly 600 repertoires, a later analysis counted some 80 million unique TCR beta chains, some 11 million of which were shared by at least two donors. Raw reads were error-corrected and collapsed into unique sequences with a nearest-neighbor algorithm that merged closely related sequences to remove PCR and sequencing errors. Alignment of CDR3 sequences to IMGT reference sequences was used to assign V, D and J gene segments. Each retained sequence needed at least a six-nucleotide match to both a V gene segment and a J gene segment. A rearrangement was called productive if the CDR3 had no stop codons and remained in frame with V and J, and every other rearrangement was called non-productive. CDR3 was defined by IMGT convention, running from the second conserved V-encoded cysteine to the conserved J-encoded phenylalanine. The earlier analysis of roughly 590 of the donors excluded sequences that lacked an unambiguous match to a single V gene segment. An earlier analysis of a few hundred of the donors called V segments functional above 56.7% productive rearrangements and segregating when the between-donor standard deviation exceeded 5%. A statistical classification framework was built to diagnose cytomegalovirus status from the catalog of TCR beta chain sequences. In a later analysis, TCR nucleotide sequences were compared against IMGT/GENE-DB human TR gene sequences so that V and J genes could be assigned. In a later analysis, CDR3 sequences and most-parsimonious VDJ recombination scenarios were assigned using the TCRdist pipeline. In a later analysis, each TCR beta chain was defined by its CDR3 amino acid sequence together with its V-gene family, and reads without a unique V-gene family were excluded. A later analysis removed 550 to 650 highly shared, low-generation-probability nucleotide sequences to deal with suspected cross-contamination and a sequencing artifact. In a later analysis, a clonal expansion index for each public chain was calculated from normalized within-repertoire ranks of inferred template counts. Generation probabilities in a later analysis came from a VDJ recombination model fitted to out-of-frame rearrangements, and those results were checked against IGoR. In a later analysis, TCR-TCR, TCR-HLA and TCR-CMV co-occurrence was scored with hypergeometric tests, and a repertoire-size bias correction was applied to TCR pairs. To estimate false discovery rates, a later analysis permuted the HLA or CMV assignments 20 times. In a later analysis, co-occurring TCRs were grouped with DBSCAN, and TCRdist sequence similarity was added when clustering was performed within HLA-allele-positive subsets. For co-occurrence clustering, repertoires with fewer than 30,000 or more than 120,000 public chains were excluded, along with a handful of repertoires with anomalous nucleotide sharing. This immuneACCESS table, as held by TCRdb, lists in-frame sequences with V and J called but not all clones. Of the missing ones, under half trace to an unresolved V gene in checked studies; the others have no known cause. The DNA gave D and trimming, while V, J and clone size come from that table. The sample includes 140,000 or so clones, with about three quarters observed a single time. Approximately 1.5% of the sample belongs to the ten largest clones.

About this clone: Its target antigen remains unknown. Within one base of it there is no much larger clone, and no base qualities were kept.

In total, 600 or so healthy bone marrow donors made up the cohort. All cohort members were sampled while nominally healthy, although unrecorded immune exposures were likely present. The donor tested CMV seronegative, placing the donor among the 350 to 400 seronegative members of the cohort. A peripheral blood sample was collected from each donor, and TCR beta sequencing was performed on peripheral blood mononuclear cells. Genomic DNA extraction from the blood cell samples was performed with the Qiagen DNeasy Blood Extraction Kit. Broad study findings and their caveats: In the study, about 150 TCR beta chains were listed as associated with cytomegalovirus. Sequencing depth was assumed to be roughly uniform across donors in the presence/absence analyses, though that assumption may not hold. In a later genetic analysis, fewer N-insertions in productive TCRs were reported among donors in an Asian-associated ancestry cluster than the roughly 640-donor mean. In a later analysis, most CMV-associated TCR beta chains were found to appear HLA-restricted, with HLA associations seemingly driven largely by CMV exposure. The classifier was reported to diagnose cytomegalovirus status with high specificity and sensitivity in both the original cohort and the validation cohort. The authors suggested that the approach could potentially be extended to other disease states and immunological phenotypes. An association between a missense DCLRE1C variant and V-gene and J-gene trimming of TCR beta chains was found in a later genetic analysis and replicated in an independent cohort. In a later analysis, HLA-associated TCR beta chains showed more clonal expansion and lower generation probabilities than non-associated chains that were equally common. A further reported finding was that TCR beta sequences accurately predicted the HLA-A and HLA-B alleles for most subjects in the first cohort. Immune exposure information for the cohort was limited to CMV serostatus. Because counts were too low, 15 to 20 rarely observed V segments, including chromosome 9 orphons, were excluded from the earlier analysis of fewer than 650 of the donors. Only TCR beta chains were sequenced in this cohort, and the absence of alpha or paired-chain data limited detectable features. Some IMGT-functional V segments, including TRBV6-2 and TRBV6-3, could not be distinguished by the 87-base-pair reads and were therefore excluded. In vitro tests confirmed that a few of the cytomegalovirus-associated TCR beta chains recognize cytomegalovirus antigens. A later analysis reported that several top co-occurrence clusters appeared linked to parvovirus B19, influenza, CMV and Epstein-Barr virus. In a later analysis, about 17,000 TCR beta sequences were associated with specific HLA alleles at a false discovery rate of 0.05. Linkage disequilibrium might explain the correlated functional status among segregating V segments, but an unknown experimental factor could not be excluded. While some public TCRs were present in many individuals, most TCR sequences turned up only very rarely across donors. HLA typing was unavailable for some donors at each locus, so association tests used only the typed subset. The sequencing pipeline was judged likely to have produced a cluster of highly shared sequence variants as a technical artifact. In a later analysis, the rate of TCR association differed among HLA loci, with DRB1 alleles having the most associated TCRs and HLA-C alleles having the fewest. Broadly in line with IMGT annotations, most TCR beta V segments showed up in productive rearrangements about 87% or about 30% of the time in an earlier analysis of around 550 of the donors. When HLA alleles, especially DR and DQ, strongly co-occurred, attributing TCR associations to individual alleles was difficult.

From a lookup of the germline V gene, CDR1 and CDR2 are SGHAT and FQNNGV. The CDR3, from cysteine to phenylalanine, totals 14 residues. Only the CDR3 DNA is retained, 42 bases long and in frame from the first base. V and J are truncated by 3 bases and 1 base respectively, leaving an intervening sequence of 6 bases. Source material: PBMCs. The chain links TRBV11-2 with TRBJ2-2; a confident D gene designation cannot be given. This receptor was taken from a woman aged 25-40 years in good health and CMV-seronegative. The CDR3 corresponds to CASSFSVNTGELFF. In nucleotides, the sequence is TGTGCCAGCAGCTTCAGCGTGAACACCGGGGAGCTGTTTTTT.